This is a list of T cell receptor beta chains from one sample in a study of blood T cell repertoires in COVID-19. Sequencing used immunoSEQ multiplex PCR; TCRdb keeps in-frame clones, though not all of them. This sample has 200,000 to 250,000 clones, with about 85% found just once. Material for sequencing was peripheral blood. Receptors originate from a woman aged 18-29 years who had recovered from COVID-19. Both conserved end residues are part of each CDR3. D genes are given only for firm matches.

cdr3_aa	v_call	d_call	cdr3_length
CASTDGGGGQETQYF	TRBV3-1/TRBV3-2	TRBD2	15
CASSLEPGDNEKLFF	TRBV7-6	-	15
CASSQGRDTEAFF	TRBV4-2	-	13
CSVERGLLVNEQFF	TRBV29-1	-	14
CSVYIGLAGETQYF	TRBV29-1	TRBD2	14
CASSVTGGTEAFF	TRBV9	TRBD1	13
CASSLRFYSVLNLSYEQYF	TRBV7-2	-	19
CASSYPQGAGEQYF	TRBV6-6	TRBD1	14
CASSLVAGQADQPQHF	TRBV7-9	TRBD1	16
CASHRDRGPIEDGYTF	TRBV18	TRBD1	16
CASSTLILNQGDNEKLFF	TRBV19	TRBD1	18
CASSEARGNSPLHF	TRBV2	-	14
CASSRGTGVIEKLFF	TRBV6-5	TRBD1	15
CAWSGRDRLSSGNTIYF	TRBV30	TRBD1	17
CAISTAGAYNEQFF	TRBV10-3	TRBD2	14